This TCR beta chain was sequenced during a study of regulatory dendritic cells for organ transplantation. Study-level results: Resting memory CD8+ T cells held the most alloreactive clonotypes. Naive T cells showed high diversity, memory cells less, memory CD8+ least. The authors noted considerable between-person heterogeneity in alloreactive memory CD8+ cells. Regulatory dendritic cells appeared to expand memory CD8+ clones less than mature ones.

Data came from immunoSEQ multiplex PCR; TCRdb stores just in-frame clones and leaves some out. The sample lists roughly 30,000 clones, more than 65% occurring once. Germline lookup yields CDR1 ENHRY and CDR2 SYGVKD. Unmatched junction bases numbered 5, after V lost 7 bases and J lost 1 base. The CDR3 extends over 16 amino acids. About this clone itself: The target antigen is unknown.

V is TRBV10-3 and J is TRBJ2-2, with 11 bases fitting TRBD2. Sequencing input: naive CD8+ T cells from blood. Subset noted: CD45RA+ naive T cells. This clonotype was sampled from a human donor in good health. The CDR3 is CAITSGGPENTGELFF. Written as DNA, the CDR3 is TGTGCCATCACTAGCGGGGGGCCAGAGAACACCGGGGAGCTGTTTTTT.